Following are 12 T cell receptor beta chains from one sample sequenced in a study of PD-L1 blockade in urothelial cancer. Assay used: immunoSEQ multiplex PCR; TCRdb lists only in-frame clones, some missing. This sample carries roughly 87,000 clones, more than 80% of them seen once, and the ten largest clones take 0.85% to 1%. The time point is: pretreatment peripheral blood. Sample: PBMCs, taken around atezolizumab (anti-PD-L1) treatment. The receptors shown here come from a woman older than 75 with urothelial cancer.

The CDR3 sequence: CASSETSGSPREQYF. The CDR3 bases are TGCGCCAGCAGCGAGACTAGCGGGAGTCCCCGCGAGCAGTACTTC. This sequence joins TRBV10-1 and TRBJ2-7; 12 nucleotides match TRBD2. The CDR3 has 15 amino acids. The trim removed 6 bases at V and 6 bases at J, leaving 9 bases unmatched. Germline loops: CDR1 WNHNN, CDR2 SYGVQD (reference sequence).

This clone occurred once. J is TRBJ2-1 and V is TRBV25-1; TRBD2 matches at 12 bases. Germline CDR1 MGHDK, CDR2 SYGVNS. The CDR3 has 16 amino acids. V gave up 7 bases and J gave up 2 bases; unmatched junction bases: 6. The DNA of the CDR3 is TGTGCCAGCACCCCTCCTAGCGGGAGGGCCTACAATGAGCAGTTCTTC. Residues: CASTPPSGRAYNEQFF. Using reference TRBV25-1 and TRBJ2-1 for the parts outside the CDR3, the full variable domain is EADIYQTPRYLVIGTGKKITLECSQTMGHDKMYWYQQDPGMELHLIHYSYGVNSTEKGDLSSESTVSRIRTEHFPLTLESARPSHTSQYLCASTPPSGRAYNEQFFGPGTRLTVL.

Comments on this clone: The germline gene is not matched at one end of the junction; a read error may be the cause. The rearrangement links TRBV29-1 to TRBJ1-1; 8 nucleotides align to TRBD1. Per the germline V gene, CDR1 is SQVTM and CDR2 is ANQGSEA. The CDR3 extends over 14 amino acids. The CDR3 loop reads CSVEGTGQHTEAFF. CDR3 DNA: TGCAGCGTGGAAGGGACAGGACAACACACTGAAGCTTTCTTT.

This clone was picked up one time. The V gene is TRBV5-4, the J gene TRBJ1-2; D remains ambiguous. Deletions cut 4 bases from V and 4 bases from J, with 14 bases between. From germline, CDR1 is SGHNT and CDR2 YYREEE (reference sequence). The CDR3 is 14 amino acids. The CDR3 region is CASSPIGRAYGYTF. CDR3 bases: TGTGCCAGCAGCCCCATAGGGAGAGCCTATGGCTACACCTTC. The full variable domain, rest sourced from reference TRBV5-4 and TRBJ1-2, is ETGVTQSPTHLIKTRGQQVTLRCSSQSGHNTVSWYQQALGQGPQFIFQYYREEENGRGNFPPRFSGLQFPNYSSELNVNALELDDSALYLCASSPIGRAYGYTFGSGTRLTVV.

This chain links TRBV11-2 with TRBJ2-7; TRBD1 agrees at 7 bases. V lost 11 bases, J lost 4 bases, and 8 bases stayed unmatched. Germline V gene sequence: CDR1 SGHAT, CDR2 FQNNGV. The CDR3 length is 12 residues. CDR3 coding DNA: TGTGCCTGGCGGACAGGCCCATACGAGCAGTACTTC. This codes for CAWRTGPYEQYF.

The chain combines TRBV29-1 with TRBJ2-7; 12 bases are shared with TRBD1. The V gene's germline CDR1 is SQVTM and CDR2 ANQGSEA. The CDR3 contains 13 residues. Trimming cost V 7 bases and J 7 bases; bases outside gene matches: 8. In nucleotides, the CDR3 is TGCAGCGCCGGGACAGGGGGCTTGGGGGAGCAGTACTTC. Residues: CSAGTGGLGEQYF.

CDR3 region: CAWGGASGTVTQYF. The CDR3 DNA follows: TGTGCCTGGGGCGGGGCTAGCGGGACTGTGACCCAGTACTTC. The chain carries TRBV30 and TRBJ2-5; 9 nucleotides match TRBD2. This CDR3 contains 14 residues. V lost 5 bases, J lost 7 bases, and 11 bases stayed unmatched. Looked up from germline, CDR1 is GTSNPN and CDR2 is SVGIG (reference sequence).

The rearrangement joins TRBV28 to TRBJ1-5; D gene uncertain. The V end was cut by 3 bases, the J end by 8 bases, with 5 bases between. This CDR3 has 11 amino acids. Germline V gene sequence: CDR1 MDHEN, CDR2 SYDVKM. This CDR3 reads CASSFVEPQHF. CDR3 DNA sequence: TGTGCCAGCAGTTTTGTAGAGCCCCAGCATTTT.

This sequence joins TRBV28 and TRBJ2-7, with D maybe TRBD2 (6 bases). V was shortened by 7 bases and J by 2 bases, with 18 bases between the two germline ends. CDR1 is MDHEN and CDR2 is SYDVKM in the germline V gene. This CDR3 comprises 15 residues. This chain's CDR3 is CASTTPGRPTYEQYF. The DNA of the CDR3 is TGTGCCAGCACCACCCCAGGGAGGCCCACCTACGAGCAGTACTTC.

The chain combines TRBV4-2 with TRBJ2-7, with TRBD2 matching over 12 bases. This CDR3 has 15 amino acids. In germline, CDR1 is LGHNA, CDR2 YNFKEQ. V was clipped by 1 base and J by 6 bases; unmatched bases: 4. CDR3 protein: CASSQGLAGDGEQYF. CDR3 in DNA: TGTGCCAGCAGCCAAGGACTAGCGGGAGATGGCGAGCAGTACTTC.

This clone was counted once. The rearrangement uses TRBV27 and TRBJ2-7; D is undetermined. V lost 6 bases and J 5 bases, leaving 11 bases between the germline ends. The germline CDR1 and CDR2 sequences are MNHEY and SMNVEV (reference sequence). The CDR3 extends over 12 amino acids. The CDR3 sequence is CASRTVSHEQYF. In DNA form, the CDR3 reads TGTGCCAGCAGAACAGTTTCCCACGAGCAGTACTTC.

The chain carries TRBV4-1 and TRBJ2-5; 7 bases map to TRBD1. V was pared by 3 bases and J by 1 base, with 5 bases of the junction left unmatched. This CDR3 is 15 amino acids long. Germline V CDR1 and CDR2: MGHRA, YSYEKL. This chain's CDR3 is CASSQWDRSQETQYF. DNA for the CDR3: TGCGCCAGCAGCCAGTGGGACAGATCCCAAGAGACCCAGTACTTC.